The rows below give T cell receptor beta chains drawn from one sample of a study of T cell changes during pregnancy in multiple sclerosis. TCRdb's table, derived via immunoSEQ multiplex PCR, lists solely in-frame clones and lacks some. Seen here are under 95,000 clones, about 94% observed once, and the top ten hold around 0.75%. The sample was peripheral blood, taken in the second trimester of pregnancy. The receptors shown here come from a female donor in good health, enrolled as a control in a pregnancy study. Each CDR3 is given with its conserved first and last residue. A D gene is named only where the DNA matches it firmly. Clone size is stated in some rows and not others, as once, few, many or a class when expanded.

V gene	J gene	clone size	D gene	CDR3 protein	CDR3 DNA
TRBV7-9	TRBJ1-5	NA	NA	CASSLQGGRSNQPQHF	TGTGCCAGCAGCTTACAGGGAGGGCGTAGCAATCAGCCCCAGCATTTT
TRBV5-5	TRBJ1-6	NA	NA	CASSPWASYNSPLHF	TGTGCCAGCAGCCCCTGGGCATCCTATAATTCACCCCTCCACTTT
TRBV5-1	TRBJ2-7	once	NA	CASSWSMSSYEQYF	TGCGCCAGCAGCTGGAGCATGAGCTCCTACGAGCAGTACTTC
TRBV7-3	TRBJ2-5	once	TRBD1	CASRTGTGSRKETQYF	TGTGCCAGCCGGACCGGGACAGGGAGCAGAAAAGAGACCCAGTACTTC
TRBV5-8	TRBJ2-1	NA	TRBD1	CASSSRDRWGNEQFF	TGTGCCAGCAGCTCCCGGGACAGGTGGGGAAATGAGCAGTTCTTC
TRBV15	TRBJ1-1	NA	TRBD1	CATGDREEGDATEAFF	TGTGCCACAGGCGACAGGGAGGAGGGGGATGCCACTGAAGCTTTCTTT
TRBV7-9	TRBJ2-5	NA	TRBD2	CASSPLQAGEETQYF	TGTGCCAGCAGCCCCCTCCAGGCGGGGGAAGAGACCCAGTACTTC
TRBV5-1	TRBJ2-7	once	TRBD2	CASSSRGGSGGRSYHEQYF	TGCGCCAGCAGCTCCCGGGGAGGTAGCGGGGGCCGATCATACCACGAGCAGTACTTC
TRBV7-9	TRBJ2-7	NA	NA	CASSSPMTSYEQYF	TGTGCCAGCAGTTCGCCGATGACAAGCTACGAGCAGTACTTC
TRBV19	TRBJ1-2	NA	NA	CASSIQSVGLRANYGYTF	TGTGCCAGTAGTATCCAATCAGTGGGACTCCGGGCTAACTATGGCTACACCTTC
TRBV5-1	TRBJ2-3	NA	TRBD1	CASSLQGYGASDTQYF	TGCGCCAGCAGCTTACAGGGGTACGGAGCTTCAGATACGCAGTATTTT
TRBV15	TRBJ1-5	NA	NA	CATSRASSNQPQHF	TGTGCCACCAGCAGAGCGAGTAGCAATCAGCCCCAGCATTTT
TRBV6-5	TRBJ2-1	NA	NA	CASSYSTGAGNEQFF	TGTGCCAGCAGTTACTCAACCGGGGCGGGGAATGAGCAGTTCTTC